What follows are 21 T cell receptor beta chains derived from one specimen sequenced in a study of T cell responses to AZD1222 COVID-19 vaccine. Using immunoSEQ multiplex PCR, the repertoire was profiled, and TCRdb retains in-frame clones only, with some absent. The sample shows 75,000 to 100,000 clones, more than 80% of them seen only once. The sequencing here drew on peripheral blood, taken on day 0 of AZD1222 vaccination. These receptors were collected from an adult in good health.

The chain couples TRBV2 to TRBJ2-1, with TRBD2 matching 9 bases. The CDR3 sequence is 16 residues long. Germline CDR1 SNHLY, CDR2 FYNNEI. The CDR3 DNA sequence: TGTGCAAGTCACTTACCCTCTAGCGGGGATCACAATGAGCAGTTCTTC. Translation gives CASHLPSSGDHNEQFF.

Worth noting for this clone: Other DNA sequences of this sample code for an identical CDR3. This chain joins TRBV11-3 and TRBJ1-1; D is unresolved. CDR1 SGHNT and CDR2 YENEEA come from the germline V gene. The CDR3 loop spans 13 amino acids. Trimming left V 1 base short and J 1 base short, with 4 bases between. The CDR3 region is CASSLAGNTEAFF. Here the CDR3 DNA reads TGTGCCAGCAGCTTAGCAGGGAACACTGAAGCTTTCTTT.

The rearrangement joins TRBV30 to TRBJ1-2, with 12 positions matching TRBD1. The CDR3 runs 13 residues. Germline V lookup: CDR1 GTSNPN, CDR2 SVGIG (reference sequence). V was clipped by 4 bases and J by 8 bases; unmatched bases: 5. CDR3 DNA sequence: TGTGCCTGGATGGCGGGACAGGGGGCGGGCTACACCTTC. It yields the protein CAWMAGQGAGYTF.

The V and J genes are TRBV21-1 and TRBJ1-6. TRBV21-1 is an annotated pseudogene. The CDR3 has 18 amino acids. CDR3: CASSNPRGARTLDSPLHF. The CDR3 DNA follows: TGTGCCAGCAGCAACCCGCGGGGGGCCAGGACCCTAGATTCACCCCTCCACTTT.

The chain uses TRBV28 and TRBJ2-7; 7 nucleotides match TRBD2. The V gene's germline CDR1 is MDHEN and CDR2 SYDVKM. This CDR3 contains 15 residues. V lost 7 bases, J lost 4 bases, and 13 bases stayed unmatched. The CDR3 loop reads CASKLTGRERYEQYF. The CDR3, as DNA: TGTGCCAGCAAACTTACGGGGAGGGAGAGATACGAGCAGTACTTC. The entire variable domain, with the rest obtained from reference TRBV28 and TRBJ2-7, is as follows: DVKVTQSSRYLVKRTGEKVFLECVQDMDHENMFWYRQDPGLGLRLIYFSYDVKMKEKGDIPEGYSVSREKKERFSLILESASTNQTSMYLCASKLTGRERYEQYFGPGTRLTVT.

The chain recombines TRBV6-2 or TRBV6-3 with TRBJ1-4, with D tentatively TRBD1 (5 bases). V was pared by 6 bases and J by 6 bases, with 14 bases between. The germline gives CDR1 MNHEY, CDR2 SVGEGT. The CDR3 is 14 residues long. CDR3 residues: CASSSGTLDEKLFF. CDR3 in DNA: TGTGCCAGCAGCTCCGGGACCCTGGATGAAAAACTGTTTTTT.

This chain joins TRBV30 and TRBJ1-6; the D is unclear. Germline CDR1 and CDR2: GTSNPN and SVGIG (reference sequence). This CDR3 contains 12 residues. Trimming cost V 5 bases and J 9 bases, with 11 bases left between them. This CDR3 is CAWGEGVSPLHF. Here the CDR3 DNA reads TGTGCCTGGGGCGAGGGAGTTTCACCCCTCCACTTT.

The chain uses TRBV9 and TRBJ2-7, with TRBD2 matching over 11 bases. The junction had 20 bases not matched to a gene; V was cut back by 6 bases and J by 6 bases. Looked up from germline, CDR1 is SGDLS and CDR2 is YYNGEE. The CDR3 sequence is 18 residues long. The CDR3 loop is CASTDRSGTSGPLCEQYF. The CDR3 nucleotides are TGTGCCAGCACAGACAGGTCCGGGACTAGCGGCCCGTTGTGCGAGCAGTACTTC.

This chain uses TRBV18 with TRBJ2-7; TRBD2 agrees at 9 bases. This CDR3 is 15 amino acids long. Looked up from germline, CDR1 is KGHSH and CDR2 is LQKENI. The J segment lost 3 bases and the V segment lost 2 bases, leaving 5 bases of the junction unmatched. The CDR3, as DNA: TGTGCCAGCTCACCAACCGCGGGAGGGCTCTACGAGCAGTACTTC. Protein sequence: CASSPTAGGLYEQYF. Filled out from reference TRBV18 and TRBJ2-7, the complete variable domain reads NAGVMQNPRHLVRRRGQEARLRCSPMKGHSHVYWYRQLPEEGLKFMVYLQKENIIDESGMPKERFSAEFPKEGPSILRIQQVVRGDSAAYFCASSPTAGGLYEQYFGPGTRLTVT.

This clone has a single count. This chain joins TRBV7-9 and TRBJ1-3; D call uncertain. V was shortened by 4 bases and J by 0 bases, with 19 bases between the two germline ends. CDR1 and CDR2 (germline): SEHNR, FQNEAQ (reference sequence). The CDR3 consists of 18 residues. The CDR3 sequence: CASSYDTGGIYSGNTIYF. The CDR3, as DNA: TGTGCCAGCAGCTATGACACGGGTGGAATCTACTCTGGAAACACCATATATTTT. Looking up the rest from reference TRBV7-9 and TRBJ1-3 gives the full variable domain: DTGVSQNPRHKITKRGQNVTFRCDPISEHNRLYWYRQTLGQGPEFLTYFQNEAQLEKSRLLSDRFSAERPKGSFSTLEIQRTEQGDSAMYLCASSYDTGGIYSGNTIYFGEGSWLTVV.

The CDR3 DNA is TGCGCCAGCAGCACCGCCCCAGAGAAACGCTATGGCTACACCTTC. Protein: CASSTAPEKRYGYTF. V gene TRBV5-1 combines with J gene TRBJ1-2, with unresolved D. CDR1 and CDR2 from the germline V gene are SGHRS and YFSETQ. The CDR3 length is 15 residues. The V end lost 4 bases, the J end lost 4 bases, and 17 bases lay between the germline ends.

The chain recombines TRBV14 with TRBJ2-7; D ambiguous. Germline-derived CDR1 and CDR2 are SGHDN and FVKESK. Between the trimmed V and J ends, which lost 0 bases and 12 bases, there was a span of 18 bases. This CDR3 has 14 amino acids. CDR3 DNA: TGTGCCAGCAGCCAAGATCTACCGCCGGGCCGCCTGTACTTC. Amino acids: CASSQDLPPGRLYF.

In DNA form, the CDR3 reads TGTGCCAGCAGTTTAGGGAGGGACGCTGAAGCTTTCTTT. Residues: CASSLGRDAEAFF. The chain carries TRBV12-3 or TRBV12-4 and TRBJ1-1; a weak D match, TRBD1 (5 bases). The CDR3 runs 13 residues. Deletions cut 1 base from V and 6 bases from J, with 9 bases between.

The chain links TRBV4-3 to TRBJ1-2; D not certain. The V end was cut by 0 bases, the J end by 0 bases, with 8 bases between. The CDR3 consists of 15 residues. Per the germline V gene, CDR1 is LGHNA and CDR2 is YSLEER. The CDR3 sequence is CASSQDEEANYGYTF. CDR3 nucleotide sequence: TGCGCCAGCAGCCAAGATGAGGAGGCTAACTATGGCTACACCTTC.

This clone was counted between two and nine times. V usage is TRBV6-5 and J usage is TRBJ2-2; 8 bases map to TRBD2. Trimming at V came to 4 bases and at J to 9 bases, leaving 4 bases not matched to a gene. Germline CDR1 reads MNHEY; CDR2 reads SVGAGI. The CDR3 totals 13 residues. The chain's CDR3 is CASSSREERELFF. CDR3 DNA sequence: TGTGCCAGCAGTTCGCGGGAGGAAAGGGAGCTGTTTTTT.

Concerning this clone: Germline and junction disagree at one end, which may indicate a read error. CDR3 sequence (DNA): TGTGCCAGTAGTAGACAGGGGGCCACTGAAACTTTCTTT. The encoded protein is CASSRQGATETFF. The chain links TRBV19 to TRBJ1-1; 10 bases are shared with TRBD1. Germline V gene sequence: CDR1 LNHDA, CDR2 SQIVND (reference sequence). This CDR3 has 13 amino acids.

The CDR3 nucleotides read TGCGCCAGCAGTGGGGCGCAGGGCCTCCAAGAGACCCAGTACTTC. It specifies CASSGAQGLQETQYF. V usage is TRBV5-1 and J usage is TRBJ2-5, with D tentatively TRBD1 (5 bases). This CDR3 region has 15 residues. Germline assignment: CDR1 SGHRS and CDR2 YFSETQ. The germline V and J ends were trimmed by 5 bases and 1 base, with 15 bases remaining between them.

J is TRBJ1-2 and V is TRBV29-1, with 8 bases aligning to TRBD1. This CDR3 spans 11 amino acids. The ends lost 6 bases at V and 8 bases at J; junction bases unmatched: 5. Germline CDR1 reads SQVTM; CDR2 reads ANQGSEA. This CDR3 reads CSVADRVGYTF. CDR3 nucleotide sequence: TGCAGCGTCGCGGACAGGGTGGGCTACACCTTC.

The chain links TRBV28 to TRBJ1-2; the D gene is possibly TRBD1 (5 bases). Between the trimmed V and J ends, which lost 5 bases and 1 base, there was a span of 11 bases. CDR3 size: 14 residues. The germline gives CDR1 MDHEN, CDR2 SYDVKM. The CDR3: CASSQGPINYGYTF. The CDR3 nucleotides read TGTGCCAGCAGTCAGGGACCGATTAACTATGGCTACACCTTC.

CDR3 coding DNA: TGTGCCAGTAGTATAAGTGGAGGGGCCCCTCGGCCCCAGCATTTT. Protein: CASSISGGAPRPQHF. The V call is TRBV19, the J call TRBJ1-5; D perhaps matches TRBD1 (5 bases). The CDR3 has 15 amino acids. Germline loops: CDR1 LNHDA, CDR2 SQIVND (reference sequence). The V gene lost 2 bases and the J gene lost 9 bases, with 17 bases spanning the gap. The full variable domain, rest sourced from reference TRBV19 and TRBJ1-5, is DGGITQSPKYLFRKEGQNVTLSCEQNLNHDAMYWYRQDPGQGLRLIYYSQIVNDFQKGDIAEGYSVSREKKESFPLTVTSAQKNPTAFYLCASSISGGAPRPQHFGDGTRLSIL.

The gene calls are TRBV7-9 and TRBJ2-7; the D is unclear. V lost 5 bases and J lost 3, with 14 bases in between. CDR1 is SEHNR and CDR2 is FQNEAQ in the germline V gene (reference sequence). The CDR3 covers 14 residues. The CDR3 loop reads CASSPEARFYEQYF. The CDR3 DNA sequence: TGTGCCAGCAGCCCCGAGGCAAGGTTCTACGAGCAGTACTTC.